Below are 3 T cell receptor beta chains sequenced from a single sample in a study of T cells in Graves' hyperthyroidism and ophthalmopathy (dated by TCRdb to about 2019). Libraries were built with multiplex PCR. TCRdb shows the sequencer as Illumina HiSeq 2000. Amplification of TCR beta CDR3 regions was carried out from RNA transcripts. The first round of RT-PCR for the TCR CDR3 was performed with the HTBI primer set and the Qiagen OneStep RT-PCR kit. The public reads were reanalyzed by TCRdb: fastp trimming at Q25, MiXCR alignment, in-frame beta chains only. Rows merge per CDR3 protein into single entries with the most common DNA and genes. Here the sample has some 770,000 distinct CDR3 sequences; about a sixth occur a single time. The ten most abundant clones make up about 8.4% of the sample. Sequencing was carried out using blood. Receptor source: a man aged 18 to 30 with Graves' hyperthyroidism.

This clonotype was recorded a few times. The rearrangement joins TRBV20-1 to TRBJ1-5, with a weak D call TRBD1 (6 bases). Germline values: CDR1 DFQATT, CDR2 SNEGSKA (reference sequence). This CDR3 is 15 amino acids long. Trimming removed 6 bases at V and 6 bases at J, with 21 bases between. CDR3 region: CSAEHVGGLGQPQHF. The CDR3 DNA reads TGCAGTGCGGAACACGTTGGGGGGCTCGGTCAGCCCCAGCATTTT.

In this sample, this clonotype turned up many times. The gene calls are TRBV28 and TRBJ1-1, with 7 bases identical to TRBD1. The CDR3 spans 17 residues. V lost 5 bases and J lost 1; bases outside the gene matches: 13. CDR1 MDHEN and CDR2 SYDVKM come from the germline V gene. The CDR3 region has the DNA TGTGCCAGCAGTCGGTCAGCAAGGGACAGTCGGAACACTGAAGCTTTCTTT. It specifies CASSRSARDSRNTEAFF.

J is TRBJ2-1 and V is TRBV20-1; D is undetermined. Looked up from germline, CDR1 is DFQATT and CDR2 is SNEGSKA (reference sequence). The CDR3 loop spans 12 amino acids. Trimming left V 2 bases short and J 6 bases short, with 8 bases between. This chain's CDR3 is CSARRLLNEQFF. CDR3 DNA sequence: TGCAGTGCTAGACGCCTTCTCAATGAGCAGTTCTTC.